These 17 T cell receptor beta chains came from one sample sequenced in a study of cytomegalovirus exposure and HLA in healthy donors. This PCR relied on a set of 60 Vbeta primers and 13 Jbeta primers. Assay used: immunoSEQ multiplex PCR; TCRdb lists only in-frame clones, some missing. The sample includes 150,000 to 200,000 clones, around 78% of them seen just once. The specimen was PBMCs. The receptors come from a woman aged 25-40 years in good health and CMV-seropositive.

V gene TRBV7-2 combines with J gene TRBJ2-2, with D perhaps TRBD2 (5 bases). The CDR3 spans 13 residues. V was trimmed by 0 bases and J by 6 bases, leaving 5 bases between them. CDR1 is SGHTA, CDR2 FQGNSA, per germline. This chain's CDR3 is CASSLARAGELFF. The DNA of the CDR3 is TGTGCCAGCAGCTTAGCGAGGGCCGGGGAGCTGTTTTTT.

The chain recombines TRBV30 with TRBJ2-7; 8 bases align to TRBD2. V dropped 4 bases and J dropped 12; count of bases not matched to a gene: 11. Germline-derived CDR1 and CDR2 are GTSNPN and SVGIG (reference sequence). The CDR3 consists of 12 residues. The CDR3, as DNA: TGTGCCTGGAACTCGGACAGCGGGAGACGGTACTTC. Protein sequence: CAWNSDSGRRYF.

This chain uses TRBV7-9 with TRBJ1-2; unclear D gene. V lost 2 bases and J lost 3, with 16 bases in between. This CDR3 spans 16 amino acids. In germline, CDR1 is SEHNR, CDR2 FQNEAQ (reference sequence). The CDR3: CASSLLGAGNYYGYTF. The DNA for the CDR3 is TGTGCCAGCAGCTTATTAGGCGCGGGGAATTACTATGGCTACACCTTC. Using reference TRBV7-9 and TRBJ1-2 for the parts outside the CDR3, the full variable domain is DTGVSQNPRHKITKRGQNVTFRCDPISEHNRLYWYRQTLGQGPEFLTYFQNEAQLEKSRLLSDRFSAERPKGSFSTLEIQRTEQGDSAMYLCASSLLGAGNYYGYTFGSGTRLTVV.

CDR3 sequence reads: CASSYPAGAYNEQFF. The CDR3 DNA is TGTGCCAGCAGTTATCCAGCGGGGGCCTACAATGAGCAGTTCTTC. J is TRBJ2-1 and V is TRBV6-9, with 8 bases identical to TRBD2. With 2 bases clipped from V and 2 bases from J, the junction kept 2 bases outside the gene matches. Looked up from germline, CDR1 is MNHGY and CDR2 is SVAAGI. The CDR3 totals 15 residues.

This clone has only a few counts. V is TRBV30 and J is TRBJ1-5, with TRBD1 matching 7 bases. Per the germline V gene, CDR1 is GTSNPN and CDR2 is SVGIG (reference sequence). The J segment lost 9 bases and the V segment lost 4 bases, leaving 3 bases of the junction unmatched. There are 11 residues in the CDR3. This chain's CDR3 is CAWMQGGPQHF. The CDR3 DNA reads as TGTGCCTGGATGCAGGGGGGGCCCCAGCATTTT.

This clone was seen a handful of times. The chain links TRBV28 to TRBJ1-3, with D perhaps matching TRBD1 (6 bases). Germline-derived CDR1 and CDR2 are MDHEN and SYDVKM. The V end lost 7 bases, the J end lost 3 bases, and 16 bases lay between the germline ends. This CDR3 has 15 amino acids. CDR3 nucleotide sequence: TGTGCCAGCACCATTGCCGGGACAAGTGGAAACACCATATATTTT. This gives the protein CASTIAGTSGNTIYF.

This chain uses TRBV18 with TRBJ2-7; tentatively, D is TRBD2 (5 bases). Germline lookup yields CDR1 KGHSH and CDR2 LQKENI. This CDR3 is built from 15 residues. Trimming stripped 0 bases from V and 6 bases from J, with 15 bases between. CDR3 nucleotides: TGTGCCAGCTCACCACCCACCGGAGGCCTAGGCGAGCAGTACTTC. Its translation is CASSPPTGGLGEQYF. The full variable domain, its missing parts supplied by reference TRBV18 and TRBJ2-7, is NAGVMQNPRHLVRRRGQEARLRCSPMKGHSHVYWYRQLPEEGLKFMVYLQKENIIDESGMPKERFSAEFPKEGPSILRIQQVVRGDSAAYFCASSPPTGGLGEQYFGPGTRLTVT.

This clone was seen a few times. This rearrangement joins TRBV5-6 to TRBJ1-1; unclear D gene. The germline CDR1 and CDR2 sequences are SGHDT and YYEEEE. The CDR3 is 15 amino acids. Between the trimmed V and J ends, which lost 4 bases and 0 bases, there was a span of 13 bases. The DNA of the CDR3 is TGTGCCAGCAGCGTATATACAGTGATGAACACTGAAGCTTTCTTT. Residues: CASSVYTVMNTEAFF.

V gene TRBV7-2 combines with J gene TRBJ1-5; tentatively, D is TRBD1 (6 bases). The V and J ends lost 3 bases and 7 bases respectively, with 10 bases between them. Germline CDR1 reads SGHTA; CDR2 reads FQGNSA. CDR3 length: 13 amino acids. The CDR3, as DNA: TGTGCCAGCAGCTTCAGGGGAGCCCAGCCCCAGCATTTT. Translated, it gives CASSFRGAQPQHF.

J is TRBJ2-5 and V is TRBV10-3; maybe TRBD1 (5 bases). This CDR3 contains 12 residues. From germline, CDR1 is ENHRY and CDR2 SYGVKD. Between the trimmed V and J ends, which lost 10 bases and 5 bases, there was a span of 14 bases. Here the CDR3 reads CATGSSGETQYF. Written as DNA, the CDR3 is TGTGCCACCGGATCTTCAGGGGAGACCCAGTACTTC.

V and J are TRBV5-4 and TRBJ2-5; 12 nucleotides match TRBD2. Germline-derived CDR1 and CDR2 are SGHNT and YYREEE (reference sequence). The CDR3 consists of 15 residues. J gave up 3 bases and V 4 bases, and 4 bases lay outside the gene matches. DNA of the CDR3: TGTGCCAGCAGCCGAAGACTAGCGGGAGAAGAGACCCAGTACTTC. Translated: CASSRRLAGEETQYF.

V usage is TRBV18 and J usage is TRBJ2-1, with 7 bases lining up with TRBD1. The V gene end was trimmed by 3 bases and the J gene end by 10 bases; junction bases not matched to a gene: 6. CDR1 and CDR2 (germline): KGHSH, LQKENI. The CDR3 is made up of 13 amino acids. The CDR3 loop is CASSPGTEREQFF. CDR3 nucleotide sequence: TGTGCCAGCTCACCGGGGACAGAACGCGAGCAGTTCTTC.

The gene calls are TRBV6-5 and TRBJ1-3, with a tentative D call TRBD1 (5 bases). V was clipped by 4 bases and J by 1 base, with 8 bases between them. Germline lookup yields CDR1 MNHEY and CDR2 SVGAGI. The CDR3 is 14 amino acids. The CDR3 loop is CASSSTVSGNTIYF. In DNA form, the CDR3 reads TGTGCCAGCAGTTCGACAGTTTCTGGAAACACCATATATTTT.

This chain connects TRBV6-6 to TRBJ2-7; D may be TRBD1 (6 bases). This CDR3 is 16 amino acids long. Germline lookup yields CDR1 MNHNY and CDR2 SVGAGI (reference sequence). V was trimmed by 6 bases and J by 7 bases, leaving 25 bases between them. The CDR3 DNA reads TGTGCCAGCAGCGGTTGGAGCGCACAGGGTGTGGGAGAGCAGTACTTC. Its translation is CASSGWSAQGVGEQYF.

The chain joins TRBV10-3 to TRBJ1-5; no definite D call. The CDR3 has 12 amino acids. The germline V and J ends were trimmed by 3 bases and 6 bases, with 6 bases remaining between them. Germline CDR1 ENHRY, CDR2 SYGVKD. The CDR3 spells CAISDGSQPQHF. The DNA for the CDR3 is TGTGCCATCAGTGACGGTAGTCAGCCCCAGCATTTT.

The rearrangement links TRBV19 to TRBJ2-3; D call uncertain. The CDR3 length is 13 residues. V was clipped by 6 bases and J by 1 base, with 8 bases between them. The germline V gene encodes CDR1 LNHDA and CDR2 SQIVND (reference sequence). In DNA, the CDR3 is TGTGCCAGTAGGGTAGTAGGCACAGATACGCAGTATTTT. This encodes CASRVVGTDTQYF.

This chain links TRBV9 with TRBJ2-7; 9 bases are shared with TRBD2. J gave up 2 bases and V 6 bases, and 6 bases lay outside the gene matches. Germline assignment: CDR1 SGDLS and CDR2 YYNGEE. The CDR3 loop spans 14 amino acids. The CDR3 DNA follows: TGTGCCAGCACCCCGGGACTAGCCCCCTACGAGCAGTACTTC. Translated: CASTPGLAPYEQYF.